This T cell receptor beta chain was captured by sequencing in a study of a mutant IDH1 vaccine in newly diagnosed glioma. General study points: Evidence of vaccine-induced immune responses was documented in 80% to 95% of patients.

Only in-frame clones appear in the TCRdb table, and some are missing; sequencing was by immunoSEQ multiplex PCR. The table shows roughly 70,000 clones, with just over 85% occurring only once. In germline, CDR1 is SGHDT, CDR2 YYEEEE. This CDR3 contains 11 residues. Between the trimmed V and J ends, which lost 2 bases and 5 bases, there was a span of 1 base. As concerns this clone: Its antigen is not identified.

Time point indicated: baseline, week 1 (first vaccination visit). Treatment meaning: pre-vaccination baseline after standard-of-care therapy. The donors had new WHO grade 3 or 4 astrocytomas; these were IDH1-mutant and ATRX-lost. Sequencing was performed on PBMCs, taken from a glioma patient treated with radiotherapy, temozolomide or both. The chain carries TRBV5-6 and TRBJ2-2, with unresolved D. The source is a man aged 30 to 39 with glioma. The CDR3 sequence: CASSFTGELFF. DNA for the CDR3: TGTGCCAGCAGCTTTACCGGGGAGCTGTTTTTT.